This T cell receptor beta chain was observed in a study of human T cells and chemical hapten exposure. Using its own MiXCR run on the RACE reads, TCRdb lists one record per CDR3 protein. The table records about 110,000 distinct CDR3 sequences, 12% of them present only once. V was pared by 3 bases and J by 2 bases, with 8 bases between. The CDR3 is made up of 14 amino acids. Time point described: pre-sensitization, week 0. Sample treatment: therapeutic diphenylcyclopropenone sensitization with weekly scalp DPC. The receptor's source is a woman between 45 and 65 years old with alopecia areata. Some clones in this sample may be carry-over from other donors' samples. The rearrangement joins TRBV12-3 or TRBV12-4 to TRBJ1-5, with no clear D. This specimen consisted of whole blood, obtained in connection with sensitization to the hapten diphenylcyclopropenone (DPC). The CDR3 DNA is TGTGCCAGCAGTTTTCGGGAAGGCAATCAGCCCCAGCATTTT. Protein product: CASSFREGNQPQHF.